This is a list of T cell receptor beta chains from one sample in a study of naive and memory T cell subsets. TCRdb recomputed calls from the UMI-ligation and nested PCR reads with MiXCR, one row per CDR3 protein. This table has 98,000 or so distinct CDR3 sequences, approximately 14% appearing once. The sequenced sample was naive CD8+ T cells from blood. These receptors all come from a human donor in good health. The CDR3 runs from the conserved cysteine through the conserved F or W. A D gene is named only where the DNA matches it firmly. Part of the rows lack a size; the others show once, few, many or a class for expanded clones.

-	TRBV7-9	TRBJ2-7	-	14	CASSAPGPQDEQYF
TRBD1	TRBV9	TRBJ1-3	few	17	CASSISRDRASGNTIYF
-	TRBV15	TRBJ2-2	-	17	CATSRDLSRSNTGELFF
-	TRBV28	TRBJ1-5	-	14	CASSFSGSGQPQHF
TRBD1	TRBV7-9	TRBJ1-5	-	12	CAAGQGNQPQHF
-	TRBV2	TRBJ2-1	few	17	CATLVRAKTSSYNEQFF
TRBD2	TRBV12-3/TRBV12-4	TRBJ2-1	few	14	CASMRTRELDEQFF
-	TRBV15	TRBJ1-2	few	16	CATSRDIQVQDYGYTF
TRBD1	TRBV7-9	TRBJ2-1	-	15	CASSQGDRAYNEQFF
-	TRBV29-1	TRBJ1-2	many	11	CSDRAKAGYTF
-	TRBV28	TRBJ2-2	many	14	CASCVTGNTGELFF
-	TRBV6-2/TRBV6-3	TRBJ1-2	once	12	CASIPGVYGYTF
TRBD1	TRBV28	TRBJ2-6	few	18	CASSSRTGSTSGANVLTF
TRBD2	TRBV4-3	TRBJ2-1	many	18	CASSQDGLAEISYNEQFF
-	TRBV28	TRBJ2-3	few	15	CASSPGLGRTDTQYF
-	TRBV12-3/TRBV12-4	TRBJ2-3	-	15	CASSLPLGSTDTQYF
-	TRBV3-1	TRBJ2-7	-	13	CASSGGTLHEQYF
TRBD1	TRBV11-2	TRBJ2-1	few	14	CASRQGASYNEQFF
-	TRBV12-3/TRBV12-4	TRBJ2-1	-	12	CASSLDSYEQFF
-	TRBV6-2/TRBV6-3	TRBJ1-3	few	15	CASSYSPTTGNTIYF
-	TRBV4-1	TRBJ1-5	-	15	CASSQAPRGDQPQHF
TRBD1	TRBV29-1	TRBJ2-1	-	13	CSTSTTGADEQFF
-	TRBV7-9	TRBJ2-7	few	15	CASSSNRDIAYEQYF